This T cell receptor beta chain was obtained from a study of radiation and T cells in renal cell carcinoma (dated by TCRdb to the early 2020s). A note on the overall study: Samples were obtained from a clinical trial, in which 15 Gy stereotactic body radiation therapy was delivered to primary renal cell carcinomas and nephrectomy was performed 4 weeks later. In total, 53 samples underwent TCR beta sequencing: some 25 tumors plus 27 peripheral blood samples. A total of 4,016,671 unique CDR3 nucleotide sequences, encoding around 2.7 million unique CDR3 amino acid sequences, were found across all 55 or so samples.

Worth noting for this clone: Its antigen specificity is not known. One base away there is no much larger clone; base qualities are not given.

Following the manufacturer's recommendations, the immunoSEQ kit was used to generate TCR beta libraries from genomic DNA. Library preparation used a first multiplex PCR with proprietary primers, then a second PCR adding unique barcodes, with bead cleanups after each round. A kit-provided positive control reaction and a negative control reaction were included in every sample batch. The final libraries underwent checking on an Agilent 4200 TapeStation D1000 ScreenTape, volumetric pooling, and quantification by qPCR. An Illumina NextSeq500 fitted with a MidOutput 150-cycle cartridge performed the sequencing, running 156 Read1 cycles and 15 Index1 cycles with the kit's custom primers. The pooled library was loaded at around 1 pM, and approximately 19% PhiX control was spiked in. The paper's processing steps were these. Vendor-processed data were analyzed in R, with a clonotype defined as all T cells sharing the same CDR3 nucleotide sequence. In the clone abundance analyses, frequencies were normalized to the 10,000 most abundant clones in each sample. Public T cell clones, averaging fewer than five per sample, were removed before analysis. Tumor-enriched and baseline blood-enriched clonotypes were defined by at least a 32-fold difference in abundance between compartments. A beta-binomial differential abundance model was used to identify clonotypes that expanded or contracted between blood time points. Tumor-blood repertoire similarity was measured with the Baroni-Urbani and Buser coefficient, and group comparisons used two-tailed Wilcoxon tests in R. Not all clones reach the TCRdb copy of this immuneACCESS table, which keeps in-frame sequences only. Checked studies attribute under half of the gap to unresolved V genes and leave the rest unexplained. The DNA was the basis for D and trimming; V, J and clone size are from that table. This sample holds some 120,000 clones; 88% were observed only once. The ten largest clonotypes hold 5% to 6.5% of the sample.

Sequences MNHNY (CDR1) and SVGAGI (CDR2) are obtained from the germline V gene (reference sequence). Relative to germline, V is 6 bases shorter and J is 4 bases shorter, with 9 bases between their ends. The CDR3 spans 13 residues, from the cysteine through the phenylalanine. Just CDR3 DNA is preserved here, 39 bases in frame from base 1. Study-wide findings and limitations: Blood repertoire dynamics were not followed beyond 4 weeks after treatment. The single-armed trial design could not address effects of radiation dose or scheduling on the TCR repertoire. No pretreatment tumor biopsies were available, so the baseline intratumoral presence of clonotypes could not be determined. In blood, the top tumor clonotypes increased from baseline to 2 weeks after radiation and then shrank by 4 weeks, which suggests a temporary expansion of tumor-resident clones.

Read against the paper, the sample's time point label means: blood 2 weeks post-SBRT. Taken with the paper, the label for treatment or condition translates to: 15 Gy SBRT to primary tumor, nephrectomy 4 weeks later. To follow tumor-enriched clonotypes, peripheral blood was collected serially from radiation-treated patients at baseline and again at 2 weeks and 4 weeks after SBRT. Every patient had renal cell carcinoma of clear cell pathology. The QIAamp DNA Blood Mini Kit (Qiagen) was used to prepare genomic DNA for TCR sequencing. The analyses included just those samples that passed every quality control check.

Specimen: blood, collected from a patient whose treatment included radiotherapy and nephrectomy. The receptor comes from a woman aged 70 to 79 with renal cell carcinoma. The chain is encoded by TRBV6-6 joined to TRBJ2-2, with no confident D gene call. The CDR3 here reads CASRPSATGELFF. The DNA is as follows: TGTGCCAGCAGGCCATCGGCCACCGGGGAGCTGTTTTTT.